The TCR beta chain described here comes from a study of blood T cell repertoires in COVID-19. Whole-study context: The analysed material was cDNA or gDNA that came from T cells, B-cell-depleted T cells, or PBMCs.

Trimming took 9 bases from V and 0 from J; bases not matched to a gene: 11. The CDR3 is 16 residues long. The germline V gene encodes CDR1 LNHDA and CDR2 SQIVND (reference sequence). In the original processing: Estimated nucleated cell counts came from reference gene primer amplification. The table came from immunoSEQ multiplex PCR; TCRdb's copy has only in-frame clones and leaves some out. D and trimming come from the DNA, and the V and J calls and clone size come from that table. The table shows approximately 250,000 clones, with about 86% occurring only once. The receptor comes from a man aged 30 to 39 with acute COVID-19. The specimen sequenced was PBMCs or T cells enriched from blood (not recorded which). J is TRBJ1-5 and V is TRBV19; the match to TRBD1 covers 7 bases. CDR3 sequence reads: CASTTVAGGSNQPQHF. In DNA, the CDR3 is TGTGCCAGCACGACGGTCGCAGGGGGTAGCAATCAGCCCCAGCATTTT.